Following are 8 T cell receptor beta chains from one sample sequenced in a study of T cells in Graves' hyperthyroidism and ophthalmopathy. Amplified TCR beta CDR3 regions derived from RNA transcripts. HTBI primers drove first-round RT-PCR of the TCR CDR3. Each CDR3 protein is one row after TCRdb ran MiXCR on the multiplex PCR reads. The sample records about 560,000 distinct CDR3 sequences, roughly 17% being singletons. The sequenced sample consisted of blood. The receptor source for this set is a woman under 30 with Graves' hyperthyroidism.

The chain has TRBV12-3 or TRBV12-4 and TRBJ2-1, with D possibly matching TRBD2 (7 bases). This CDR3 contains 13 residues. V was shortened by 6 bases and J by 8 bases, with 14 bases between the two germline ends. The CDR3 is CASSRGGVDEQFF. DNA for the CDR3: TGTGCCAGCAGCCGAGGGGGGGTGGATGAGCAGTTCTTC.

A few counts support this clonotype. The chain combines TRBV27 with TRBJ2-2, with 10 bases identical to TRBD2. This CDR3 spans 15 amino acids. V shed 10 bases and J 1 base; nucleotides not matched to a gene: 6. The V gene's germline CDR1 is MNHEY and CDR2 SMNVEV (reference sequence). Written as DNA, the CDR3 is TGTGCCACCCATGGGACTAGCGAGAACACCGGGGAGCTGTTTTTT. Translating it yields CATHGTSENTGELFF.

This clonotype showed up many times. The J gene is TRBJ2-1, the V gene TRBV7-2, with 10 bases matching TRBD2. Per germline, CDR1 SGHTA and CDR2 FQGNSA. The CDR3 is 16 residues long. The V segment lost 1 base and the J segment 2 bases; nucleotides outside the gene matches: 2. CDR3 coding DNA: TGTGCCAGCAGCTTAGTAGGGACTAGCGCCTACAATGAGCAGTTCTTC. As protein: CASSLVGTSAYNEQFF.

This chain uses TRBV9 with TRBJ1-1, with unresolved D. The CDR3 is 15 amino acids. V gave up 6 bases and J gave up 0 bases, with 15 bases separating them. CDR1 is SGDLS and CDR2 is YYNGEE in the germline V gene. In nucleotides, the CDR3 is TGTGCCAGCACCCTAGGAGGGTCCATGAACACTGAAGCTTTCTTT. It yields the protein CASTLGGSMNTEAFF.

This clonotype was found a few times. V is TRBV4-1 and J is TRBJ1-2, with 8 bases matching TRBD1. V lost 1 base to trimming and J lost 4 bases; unmatched junction nucleotides: 5. This CDR3 is 15 amino acids long. The germline V gene encodes CDR1 MGHRA and CDR2 YSYEKL. The CDR3 DNA follows: TGCGCCAGCAGCCAAGGGCGACAGGGGATCTATGGCTACACCTTC. This gives the protein CASSQGRQGIYGYTF.

This clonotype was counted ten times or more. This chain links TRBV4-2 with TRBJ1-1; no reliable D call. The V and J ends lost 1 base and 2 bases respectively, with 8 bases between them. This CDR3 region has 14 residues. CDR1 is LGHNA, CDR2 YNFKEQ, per germline. CDR3 sequence: CASSQVQDNTEAFF. The CDR3 region has the DNA TGTGCCAGCAGCCAAGTCCAAGATAACACTGAAGCTTTCTTT.

CDR3 in DNA: TGTGCCACCAGGGTCTCGGCAGCTGAAAACACCATATATTTT. This gives the protein CATRVSAAENTIYF. The chain joins TRBV12-3 or TRBV12-4 to TRBJ1-3, with TRBD1 as a possible D gene (5 bases). Trimming shortened V by 10 bases and J by 6 bases, and 19 bases separated the two germline ends. The CDR3 loop spans 14 amino acids.

This clonotype was recorded many times. V gene TRBV6-1 combines with J gene TRBJ1-1, with unresolved D. Germline CDR1 and CDR2: MNHNS and SASEGT. Trimming pared 4 bases from V and 7 bases from J, leaving 10 bases between. The CDR3 extends over 12 amino acids. DNA of the CDR3: TGTGCCAGCAGTGTTCGGGTGGATGAAGCTTTCTTT. This translates into CASSVRVDEAFF.